This T cell receptor (beta chain) was recovered during a study of cytomegalovirus exposure and HLA in healthy donors. Findings of the study overall: Listed as cytomegalovirus-associated were over 150 TCR beta chains. At a 0.05 false discovery rate, a later analysis found 16,951 TCR beta sequences to be associated with HLA alleles. Among the CMV-associated chains, a few were confirmed in vitro as specific for CMV antigens.

Comment on this clone: Its antigen is unknown.

PCR primers comprised 60 Vbeta and 13 Jbeta primers. As originally analysed: Counted up in a later analysis, unique TCR beta chains came to about 80 million, with some 9.9 million shared. Sequencing was performed with immunoSEQ multiplex PCR; in TCRdb, only in-frame clones are kept and a portion is missing. The DNA gave D and trimming, while V, J and clone size come from that table. The table has approximately 100,000 clones, approximately 89% seen once; the top ten hold under 5%. V was cut by 5 bases and J by 6 bases, with 12 bases left in between. CDR1 is SNHLY and CDR2 is FYNNEI in the germline V gene. There are 13 residues in the CDR3.

The sample taken for sequencing was PBMCs. The receptor comes from a man aged 30-40 years in good health and CMV-seronegative. The chain employs TRBV2 and TRBJ2-3; D call uncertain. CDR3 coding DNA: TGTGCCAGCAGTTCGACTCAAAGGGATACGCAGTATTTT. It yields the protein CASSSTQRDTQYF.